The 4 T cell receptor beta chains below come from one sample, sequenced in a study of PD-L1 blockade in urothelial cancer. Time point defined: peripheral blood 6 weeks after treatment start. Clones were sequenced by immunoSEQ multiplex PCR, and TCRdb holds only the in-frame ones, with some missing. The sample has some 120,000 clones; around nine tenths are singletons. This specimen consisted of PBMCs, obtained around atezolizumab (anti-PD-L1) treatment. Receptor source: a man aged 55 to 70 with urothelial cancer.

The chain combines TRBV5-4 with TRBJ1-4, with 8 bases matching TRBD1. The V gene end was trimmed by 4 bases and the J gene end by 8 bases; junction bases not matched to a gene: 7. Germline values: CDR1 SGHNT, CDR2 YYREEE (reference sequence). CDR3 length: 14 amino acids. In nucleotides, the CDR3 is TGTGCCAGCAGCCGACAGGGGACGGAGGAAAAACTGTTTTTT. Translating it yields CASSRQGTEEKLFF.

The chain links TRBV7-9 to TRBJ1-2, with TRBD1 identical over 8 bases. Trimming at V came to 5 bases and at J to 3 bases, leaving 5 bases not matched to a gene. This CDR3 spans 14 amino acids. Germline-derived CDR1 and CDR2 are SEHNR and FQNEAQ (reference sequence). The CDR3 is CASSTDRADYGYTF. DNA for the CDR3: TGTGCCAGCAGCACGGACAGGGCCGACTATGGCTACACCTTC.

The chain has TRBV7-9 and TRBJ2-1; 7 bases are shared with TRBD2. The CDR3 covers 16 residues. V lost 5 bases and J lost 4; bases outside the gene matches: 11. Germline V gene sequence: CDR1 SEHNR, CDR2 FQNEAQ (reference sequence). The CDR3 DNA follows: TGTGCCAGCAGCCCCGGAGAGGGAGGGGATTACAATGAGCAGTTCTTC. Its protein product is CASSPGEGGDYNEQFF.

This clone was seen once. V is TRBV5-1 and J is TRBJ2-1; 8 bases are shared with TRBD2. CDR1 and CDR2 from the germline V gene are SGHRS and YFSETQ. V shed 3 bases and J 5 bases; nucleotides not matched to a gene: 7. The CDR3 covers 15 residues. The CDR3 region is CASSSTSGPNNEQFF. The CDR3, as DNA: TGCGCCAGCAGCTCCACTAGCGGACCCAACAATGAGCAGTTCTTC.